The 12 T cell receptor beta chains given below trace back to one sample, sequenced in a study of T cell repertoires in cytomegalovirus infection. Which antigens these TCRs recognize remains unknown. TCRdb reprocessed the reads via MiXCR and lists one record per CDR3 protein. The sample includes 200,000 or so distinct CDR3 sequences, less than 50% of them seen just once. The source was CD8+ T cells from cultured PBMCs, collected from culture after CMV antigen stimulation. These receptors were taken from a human donor in good health (CMV status not recorded). Some clones in this sample may be carry-over from other donors' samples.

The chain has TRBV15 and TRBJ1-2, with 7 nucleotides matching TRBD1. CDR3 size: 17 residues. Germline V gene lookup returns CDR1 LNHNV and CDR2 YYDKDF (reference sequence). With V trimmed by 4 bases and J by 1 base, 12 bases remained unmatched. This chain's CDR3 is CATSTTGTEMDNYGYTF. In DNA form, the CDR3 reads TGTGCCACCAGCACTACCGGGACAGAAATGGATAACTATGGCTACACCTTC.

About this clonotype itself: The junction shows a germline mismatch at one end, possibly a read error. This chain uses TRBV7-8 with TRBJ2-3; 8 bases line up with TRBD2. The length of the CDR3 is 15 residues. CDR1 is SGHVS and CDR2 is FQNEAQ in the germline V gene. The chain's CDR3 is CASSPSGGATDTLYF. CDR3 in DNA: TGTGCCAGCAGCCCCTCCGGGGGGGCAACGGATACGCTGTATTTT.

This clonotype showed up just a few times. The chain links TRBV7-9 to TRBJ2-1, with 12 bases matching TRBD2. The CDR3 runs to 17 residues. Unmatched junction bases numbered 13, after V lost 5 bases and J lost 8 bases. CDR1 is SEHNR and CDR2 is FQNEAQ in the germline V gene (reference sequence). The CDR3: CASSIQLAGGPTDEQFF. The CDR3 nucleotides are TGTGCCAGCAGCATTCAGCTAGCGGGAGGGCCGACGGATGAGCAGTTCTTC.

The genes are TRBV30 and TRBJ2-3, with D uncertain. Germline lookup yields CDR1 GTSNPN and CDR2 SVGIG (reference sequence). The CDR3 totals 12 residues. V was cut by 3 bases and J by 6 bases, with 10 bases left in between. CDR3 amino acids: CAWSVLSDTQYF. Written as DNA, the CDR3 is TGTGCCTGGAGCGTTCTCTCCGATACGCAGTATTTT.

The V gene is TRBV27, the J gene TRBJ2-3; D might be TRBD2 (6 bases). The CDR3 runs 14 residues. V lost 5 bases and J lost 6, with 15 bases in between. CDR1 is MNHEY and CDR2 is SMNVEV in the germline V gene (reference sequence). CDR3 DNA sequence: TGTGCCAGCAGTAACTCGGGAGTCTTGGATACGCAGTATTTT. Translation: CASSNSGVLDTQYF.

In its sample, this clonotype was seen a few times. The CDR3 is CASRPPGRGSGNTIYF. The CDR3 DNA sequence: TGTGCCAGCAGACCTCCGGGACGGGGGAGTGGAAACACCATATATTTT. This chain links TRBV12-3 or TRBV12-4 with TRBJ1-3; TRBD1 might be the D (5 bases). Trimming cost V 6 bases and J 3 bases, with 18 bases left between them. CDR3 length: 16 amino acids.

This rearrangement joins TRBV7-9 to TRBJ1-5, with 9 bases identical to TRBD1. From germline, CDR1 is SEHNR and CDR2 FQNEAQ (reference sequence). The CDR3 spans 18 residues. Trimming removed 2 bases from V and 9 bases from J; junction bases left unmatched: 17. In nucleotides, the CDR3 is TGTGCCAGCAGCTTAAGAAAAACAGACAGGGGGTTGTTATGGCCCCAGCATTTT. Protein sequence: CASSLRKTDRGLLWPQHF.

This chain links TRBV20-1 with TRBJ2-2; weak D call: TRBD1 (6 bases). CDR1 DFQATT and CDR2 SNEGSKA come from the germline V gene (reference sequence). Trimming removed 3 bases from V and 6 bases from J, with 17 bases in between. This CDR3 comprises 15 residues. As DNA, the CDR3 is TGCAGTGCTAGGGGGCAGGGGCCCATCTCCGGGGAGCTGTTTTTT. Amino acids: CSARGQGPISGELFF.

The chain recombines TRBV7-3 with TRBJ2-2; tentatively, D is TRBD1 or TRBD2 (5 bases each). The CDR3 runs to 18 residues. Trimming removed 5 bases at V and 0 bases at J, with 19 bases between. CDR1 and CDR2 from the germline V gene are SGHTA and FQGTGA. CDR3 region: CASSPSRDETPNTGELFF. CDR3 bases: TGTGCCAGCAGCCCCAGCAGGGACGAGACCCCGAACACCGGGGAGCTGTTTTTT.

The rearrangement links TRBV2 to TRBJ2-7; D remains unclear. V was pared by 6 bases and J by 6 bases, with 18 bases between. The CDR3 has 14 amino acids. CDR1 and CDR2 from the germline V gene are SNHLY and FYNNEI. The CDR3 region has the DNA TGTGCCAGCAGCACCGTCGGCGCAGTGCGCGAGCAGTACTTC. Translated: CASSTVGAVREQYF.

This chain uses TRBV27 with TRBJ2-7, with D perhaps assigned TRBD1 or TRBD2 (5 bases each). This CDR3 contains 11 residues. CDR1 MNHEY and CDR2 SMNVEV come from the germline V gene (reference sequence). The ends were cut back, 5 bases at V and 10 bases at J, with 12 bases in the middle. The CDR3 bases are TGTGCCAGCAGTCCGGGACGAGAACAGTACTTC. It yields the protein CASSPGREQYF.

This clonotype was detected only a few times. The chain couples TRBV7-2 to TRBJ2-7; 7 bases fit TRBD1. J lost 3 bases, V lost 1 base, and 6 bases had no gene match. The germline V gene has CDR1 SGHTA and CDR2 FQGNSA. The CDR3 runs 15 residues. CDR3 protein: CASSLEGAGHYEQYF. The CDR3 region has the DNA TGTGCCAGCAGCTTAGAGGGGGCAGGCCACTACGAGCAGTACTTC.